Below, 18 T cell receptor beta chains from the same sample are listed, as sequenced in a study of T cell responses to AZD1222 COVID-19 vaccine. The assay was immunoSEQ multiplex PCR, and TCRdb's table has in-frame clones only and misses some. Seen here are 100,000 to 150,000 clones, 65% to 90% observed once, and the top ten hold approximately 8%. The starting material was peripheral blood, obtained 28 days after the second dose of the MenACWY control vaccine. The receptors shown here come from an adult who received the MenACWY meningococcal vaccine as a control.

The chain employs TRBV7-2 and TRBJ2-5; D remains unclear. The germline V gene encodes CDR1 SGHTA and CDR2 FQGNSA. Trimming removed 0 bases from V and 3 bases from J, with 14 bases in between. CDR3 length: 16 amino acids. This CDR3 is CASSLARLRSEETQYF. CDR3 in DNA: TGTGCCAGCAGCTTAGCTCGGTTGCGGTCCGAAGAGACCCAGTACTTC.

The V gene is TRBV15, the J gene TRBJ1-4; D may be TRBD1 (5 bases). V was shortened by 1 base and J by 8 bases, with 14 bases between the two germline ends. The germline V gene encodes CDR1 LNHNV and CDR2 YYDKDF (reference sequence). CDR3 size: 15 residues. CDR3: CATSRATDLGEKLFF. In DNA, the CDR3 is TGTGCCACCAGCAGAGCGACAGATTTGGGGGAAAAACTGTTTTTT.

The chain couples TRBV11-2 to TRBJ1-5; no firm D call. The germline gives CDR1 SGHAT, CDR2 FQNNGV. V lost 5 bases, J lost 4 bases, and 12 bases lay in between. This CDR3 spans 14 amino acids. The DNA for the CDR3 is TGTGCCAGCAGCCCCGGGCCAGAAAATCAGCCCCAGCATTTT. The encoded protein is CASSPGPENQPQHF.

This clone has ten or more counts. CDR3 bases: TGTGCCAGCAGTCCCCTAGGGACCGAAAACTATGGCTACACCTTC. Translating gives CASSPLGTENYGYTF. This chain joins TRBV2 and TRBJ1-2; tentatively, D is TRBD1 (5 bases). The V gene's germline CDR1 is SNHLY and CDR2 FYNNEI. With 5 bases removed from V and 2 bases from J, the gap between germline ends came to 15 bases. The CDR3 covers 15 residues.

This clone came up once. The CDR3 bases are TGTGCCAGTAGTATAGGGGGGGGGAACAGATATTTT. Translated: CASSIGGGNRYF. This chain connects TRBV19 to TRBJ2-3; 7 positions agree with TRBD2. J lost 15 bases, V lost 1 base, and 7 bases had no gene match. The CDR3 has 12 amino acids. Germline V gene sequence: CDR1 LNHDA, CDR2 SQIVND (reference sequence).

The chain employs TRBV7-2 and TRBJ2-2; maybe TRBD1 (6 bases). The CDR3 extends over 17 amino acids. Deletions cut 5 bases from V and 7 bases from J, with 23 bases between. In germline, CDR1 is SGHTA, CDR2 FQGNSA. The CDR3 DNA reads TGTGCCAGCAGCCCCCGGACAGTACACCCTCTGGACGGGGAGCTGTTTTTT. Translation: CASSPRTVHPLDGELFF.

The chain combines TRBV15 with TRBJ2-5; TRBD1 agrees at 7 bases. This CDR3 spans 15 amino acids. Germline V gene sequence: CDR1 LNHNV, CDR2 YYDKDF (reference sequence). The ends lost 0 bases at V and 3 bases at J; junction bases unmatched: 4. The DNA of the CDR3 is TGTGCCACCAGCAGAGATACAGGGGTAAAAGAGACCCAGTACTTC. This sequence encodes CATSRDTGVKETQYF.

This clone was picked up one time. The chain is built from TRBV9 and TRBJ2-1; D may be TRBD2 (6 bases). Germline-derived CDR1 and CDR2 are SGDLS and YYNGEE. Between the trimmed V and J ends, which lost 4 bases and 4 bases, there was a span of 15 bases. The CDR3 length is 15 residues. The CDR3 sequence: CASSLSGVPYNEQFF. Here the CDR3 DNA reads TGTGCCAGCAGCCTCTCGGGAGTTCCTTACAATGAGCAGTTCTTC.

This clone occurred a few times. J is TRBJ2-6 and V is TRBV5-4; weak D call: TRBD2 (5 bases). CDR1 and CDR2 (germline): SGHNT, YYREEE (reference sequence). V was trimmed by 5 bases and J by 4 bases, leaving 10 bases between them. The CDR3 runs to 14 residues. CDR3 sequence: CASRFEGGANVLTF. CDR3 nucleotide sequence: TGTGCCAGCAGATTTGAGGGCGGGGCCAACGTCCTGACTTTC.

This chain joins TRBV6-6 and TRBJ2-1, with D maybe TRBD1 (6 bases). CDR3 length equals 15 residues. The V end was cut by 7 bases, the J end by 0 bases, with 13 bases between. CDR1 is MNHNY, CDR2 SVGAGI, per germline (reference sequence). The chain's CDR3 is CASIKQGPSYNEQFF. The CDR3, as DNA: TGTGCCAGCATCAAACAGGGCCCCTCCTACAATGAGCAGTTCTTC.

The chain uses TRBV10-1 and TRBJ2-1, with D unclear. The V and J ends lost 4 bases and 5 bases respectively, with 12 bases between them. Germline V lookup: CDR1 WNHNN, CDR2 SYGVQD (reference sequence). The CDR3 covers 14 residues. The CDR3 reads CASSVRLHHNEQFF. DNA of the CDR3: TGCGCCAGCAGTGTCCGGCTACACCACAATGAGCAGTTCTTC.

Only one count was recorded for this clone. This chain connects TRBV15 to TRBJ1-1, with D possibly matching TRBD1 (5 bases). The V gene lost 4 bases and the J gene lost 1 base, with 10 bases spanning the gap. This CDR3 is 14 amino acids long. Germline CDR1 reads LNHNV; CDR2 reads YYDKDF (reference sequence). CDR3 coding DNA: TGTGCCACCAGCAAGAGGAGGGGGAACACTGAAGCTTTCTTT. Protein: CATSKRRGNTEAFF. The full variable domain, with the rest looked up from reference TRBV15 and TRBJ1-1, is DAMVIQNPRYQVTQFGKPVTLSCSQTLNHNVMYWYQQKSSQAPKLLFHYYDKDFNNEADTPDNFQSRRPNTSFCFLDIRSPGLGDTAMYLCATSKRRGNTEAFFGQGTRLTVV.

This chain uses TRBV5-1 with TRBJ1-1, with TRBD1 as a possible D gene (5 bases). V was clipped by 4 bases and J by 1 base, with 17 bases between them. The CDR3 is made up of 16 amino acids. Germline V gene data show CDR1 as SGHRS and CDR2 as YFSETQ. The CDR3 nucleotides are TGCGCCAGCAGCAGGTCCGGGGGGACCTCGAACACTGAAGCTTTCTTT. As protein: CASSRSGGTSNTEAFF.

The chain couples TRBV4-3 to TRBJ2-7; 9 bases agree with TRBD1. CDR3 length: 16 amino acids. Germline V gene lookup returns CDR1 LGHNA and CDR2 YSLEER. After removal of 1 base from V and 4 bases from J, the junction contained 8 bases not matched to a gene. CDR3: CASSQGWTGVLYEQYF. CDR3 nucleotide sequence: TGCGCCAGCAGCCAAGGCTGGACAGGGGTTTTATACGAGCAGTACTTC.

V gene TRBV6-6 combines with J gene TRBJ2-7; perhaps TRBD2 as D (5 bases). Germline V gene lookup returns CDR1 MNHNY and CDR2 SVGAGI (reference sequence). The CDR3 consists of 13 residues. Trimming stripped 7 bases from V and 4 bases from J, with 14 bases between. The CDR3: CASNIGVSYEQYF. Written as DNA, the CDR3 is TGTGCCAGCAATATCGGGGTTTCGTACGAGCAGTACTTC.

This chain uses TRBV6-2 or TRBV6-3 with TRBJ2-2; a weak D match, TRBD2 (7 bases). Germline V gene sequence: CDR1 MNHEY, CDR2 SVGEGT. The CDR3 has 14 residues. V lost 5 bases and J 6 bases, leaving 13 bases between the germline ends. Written as DNA, the CDR3 is TGTGCCAGCAGTCTTGGGGGGGCCCCCGGGGAGCTGTTTTTT. Translating it yields CASSLGGAPGELFF.

In this sample, this clone turned up a few times. This chain joins TRBV7-9 and TRBJ1-1; a weak D match, TRBD1 (6 bases). Germline CDR1 and CDR2: SEHNR and FQNEAQ (reference sequence). CDR3 size: 14 residues. Trimming stripped 5 bases from V and 1 base from J, with 11 bases between. This chain's CDR3 is CASSRRGENTEAFF. As DNA, the CDR3 is TGTGCCAGCAGCCGAAGGGGGGAGAACACTGAAGCTTTCTTT.

The gene calls are TRBV7-9 and TRBJ2-7; D not certain. Looked up from germline, CDR1 is SEHNR and CDR2 is FQNEAQ (reference sequence). Trimming removed 5 bases at V and 7 bases at J, with 15 bases between. The CDR3 consists of 13 residues. The CDR3 protein is CASSPTLTREQYF. Here the CDR3 DNA reads TGTGCCAGCAGCCCAACCCTTACCCGGGAGCAGTACTTC.